The 27 T cell receptor beta chains listed next were all sequenced from one sample in a study of T-cell memory formation after mild COVID-19 (dated by TCRdb to about 2021). Libraries were constructed by 5' RACE. Reads for this sample came from an Illumina NovaSeq 6000. The public reads were run again by TCRdb, first through fastp at Q25 and then through MiXCR, and only productive beta chains were kept. All rows with the same CDR3 protein become a single entry with the most common DNA and genes. The sample yields fewer than 650,000 distinct CDR3 sequences; roughly 20% were counted once. The ten largest clones represent 8.4% of the sample. Sample: PBMCs or a T cell subset sorted from them (not recorded which). These receptors came from an adult woman who had mild COVID-19 (a few samples of this study predate the infection). The sample titles of this study are shuffled in the database, so cell type and time point are left out; the donor was told from shared clones.

This clonotype was counted ten times or more. The chain links TRBV24-1 to TRBJ2-1; tentatively, D is TRBD1 (5 bases). Germline CDR1 and CDR2: KGHDR and SFDVKD. The length of the CDR3 is 14 residues. Trimming removed 2 bases at V and 3 bases at J, with 7 bases between. The chain's CDR3 is CATSDWQGYNEQFF. The CDR3 coding sequence is TGTGCCACCAGTGATTGGCAGGGCTACAATGAGCAGTTCTTC.

The chain uses TRBV7-9 and TRBJ1-1; TRBD1 might be the D (6 bases). V was pared by 6 bases and J by 1 base, with 21 bases between. This CDR3 has 17 amino acids. Germline V gene data show CDR1 as SEHNR and CDR2 as FQNEAQ (reference sequence). CDR3 sequence reads: CASSLQGGGGSNTEAFF. CDR3 nucleotides: TGTGCCAGCAGTTTACAGGGAGGTGGGGGATCGAACACTGAAGCTTTCTTT.

The count of this clonotype is one. The chain couples TRBV18 to TRBJ2-1; a possible D gene is TRBD2 (5 bases). The germline CDR1 and CDR2 sequences are KGHSH and LQKENI. V lost 2 bases and J lost 8, with 19 bases in between. This CDR3 has 16 residues. The DNA for the CDR3 is TGTGCCAGCTCACCATTTCTGCTAGCAGGATATCATGAGCAGTTCTTC. Its translation is CASSPFLLAGYHEQFF.

The gene calls are TRBV27 and TRBJ1-5; 12 nucleotides match TRBD1. With 7 bases clipped from V and 4 bases from J, the junction kept 8 bases outside the gene matches. The CDR3 sequence is 16 residues long. Germline V gene sequence: CDR1 MNHEY, CDR2 SMNVEV (reference sequence). CDR3: CASKSRGQGANQPQHF. DNA of the CDR3: TGTGCCAGCAAATCCCGGGGACAGGGGGCGAATCAGCCCCAGCATTTT.

This clonotype has a count of ten or more. CDR3 residues: CASSPLGEPLYEQYF. The DNA for the CDR3 is TGTGCCAGCTCACCTTTGGGGGAGCCGCTCTACGAGCAGTACTTC. J is TRBJ2-7 and V is TRBV18; D possibly uses TRBD1 or TRBD2 (5 bases each). Trimming shortened V by 3 bases and J by 3 bases, and 15 bases separated the two germline ends. This CDR3 is 15 amino acids long. From germline, CDR1 is KGHSH and CDR2 LQKENI.

J is TRBJ1-1 and V is TRBV15; D not resolved. This CDR3 spans 12 amino acids. V was shortened by 8 bases and J by 0 bases, with 7 bases between the two germline ends. Germline values: CDR1 LNHNV, CDR2 YYDKDF (reference sequence). In nucleotides, the CDR3 is TGTGCCACCGCTCCACTGAACACTGAAGCTTTCTTT. Its translation is CATAPLNTEAFF.

This clonotype was seen a single time. J is TRBJ1-1 and V is TRBV5-5, with D perhaps matching TRBD1 (6 bases). Trimming took off 4 bases at V and 4 bases at J, with 20 bases between the two ends. Germline-derived CDR1 and CDR2 are SGHKS and YYEKEE (reference sequence). The CDR3 is made up of 16 amino acids. CDR3 sequence: CASSKITGTVGTEAFF. The CDR3 bases are TGTGCCAGCAGCAAAATTACAGGGACGGTTGGCACTGAAGCTTTCTTT.

This clonotype was observed many times. The rearrangement joins TRBV12-3 or TRBV12-4 to TRBJ2-2, with 10 bases lining up with TRBD1. The CDR3 contains 15 residues. The trim removed 4 bases at V and 6 bases at J, leaving 5 bases unmatched. In DNA, the CDR3 is TGTGCCAGCAGTTCCGACAGGGGGCATTCCGGGGAGCTGTTTTTT. Its protein is CASSSDRGHSGELFF.

This clonotype showed up just a few times. The chain links TRBV4-1 to TRBJ1-1, with a tentative D call TRBD1 (5 bases). Germline loops: CDR1 MGHRA, CDR2 YSYEKL. Trimming pared 3 bases from V and 8 bases from J, leaving 7 bases between. The CDR3 runs 11 residues. The CDR3 loop is CASSQRGEAFF. The CDR3 DNA reads TGCGCCAGCAGCCAGAGGGGCGAAGCTTTCTTT.

This clonotype was recorded a few times. The J gene is TRBJ1-6, the V gene TRBV7-6; D call uncertain. The CDR3 runs 15 residues. Germline CDR1 reads SGHVS; CDR2 reads FNYEAQ. Trimming removed 5 bases at V and 9 bases at J, with 17 bases between. The CDR3 DNA reads as TGTGCCAGCAGCCCGGGAGACTTCGAGGGTTCACCCCTCCACTTT. This gives the protein CASSPGDFEGSPLHF.

This clonotype was seen more than once but under ten times. The rearrangement links TRBV7-9 to TRBJ2-3, with D uncertain. This CDR3 region has 12 residues. Deletions cut 6 bases from V and 6 bases from J, with 10 bases between. CDR1 is SEHNR, CDR2 FQNEAQ, per germline (reference sequence). The CDR3 region is CASSSEGDTQYF. The CDR3 DNA reads as TGTGCCAGCAGTTCCGAAGGGGATACGCAGTATTTT.

There are a few counts of this clonotype. V gene TRBV7-2 combines with J gene TRBJ2-5; no firm D call. Germline V gives CDR1 SGHTA, CDR2 FQGNSA. Trimming removed 4 bases from V and 2 bases from J, with 8 bases in between. The CDR3 spans 13 residues. CDR3: CASSSLRQETQYF. The CDR3 bases are TGTGCCAGCAGCTCCCTTCGACAAGAGACCCAGTACTTC.

The J gene is TRBJ1-1, the V gene TRBV29-1, with D perhaps TRBD1 (5 bases). Trimming removed 6 bases at V and 4 bases at J, with 12 bases between. Germline V gene data show CDR1 as SQVTM and CDR2 as ANQGSEA. This CDR3 is built from 12 residues. The CDR3 bases are TGCAGCGTAGGGGCAATAGGCACTGAAGCTTTCTTT. This translates into CSVGAIGTEAFF.

This chain uses TRBV5-1 with TRBJ2-1; possible D gene TRBD2, 6 bases. V was cut by 0 bases and J by 0 bases, with 13 bases left in between. There are 17 residues in the CDR3. Per the germline V gene, CDR1 is SGHRS and CDR2 is YFSETQ. This chain's CDR3 is CASSLAPSAGSYNEQFF. The CDR3 DNA is TGCGCCAGCAGCTTGGCCCCCTCAGCGGGCTCCTACAATGAGCAGTTCTTC.

CDR3 protein: CASSLADTGHLGYF. The CDR3 DNA reads TGTGCCAGCAGCTTAGCCGATACAGGACATCTGGGGTACTTC. The chain combines TRBV7-9 with TRBJ2-7; D is possibly TRBD1 (5 bases). CDR3 size: 14 residues. Germline loops: CDR1 SEHNR, CDR2 FQNEAQ (reference sequence). V was trimmed by 0 bases and J by 12 bases, leaving 18 bases between them.

This clonotype was observed a handful of times. The V gene is TRBV7-9, the J gene TRBJ2-2, with TRBD1 matching over 8 bases. J gave up 6 bases and V 5 bases, and 17 bases lay outside the gene matches. The CDR3 spans 18 residues. Germline V gene data show CDR1 as SEHNR and CDR2 as FQNEAQ (reference sequence). DNA for the CDR3: TGTGCCAGCAGCACCGGAGCCCCGCGGACAGGGTATCCCGGGGAGCTGTTTTTT. Amino acid sequence: CASSTGAPRTGYPGELFF. The full variable domain, in which reference TRBV7-9 and TRBJ2-2 provide the parts outside the CDR3, is DTGVSQNPRHKITKRGQNVTFRCDPISEHNRLYWYRQTLGQGPEFLTYFQNEAQLEKSRLLSDRFSAERPKGSFSTLEIQRTEQGDSAMYLCASSTGAPRTGYPGELFFGEGSRLTVL.

The chain has TRBV19 and TRBJ2-1; D remains ambiguous. The CDR3 totals 12 residues. Trimming removed 4 bases at V and 4 bases at J, with 5 bases between. Germline-derived CDR1 and CDR2 are LNHDA and SQIVND (reference sequence). DNA of the CDR3: TGTGCCAGTAGTACCAATTACAATGAGCAGTTCTTC. Translation: CASSTNYNEQFF.

The sample holds a few counts of this clonotype. The DNA of the CDR3 is TGTGCCACCAGTGATTTGGGTAACACTGAAGCTTTCTTT. Residues: CATSDLGNTEAFF. The chain combines TRBV24-1 with TRBJ1-1, with D hard to call. Per the germline V gene, CDR1 is KGHDR and CDR2 is SFDVKD. The length of the CDR3 is 13 residues. The V and J ends lost 0 bases and 2 bases respectively, with 3 bases between them.

V gene TRBV7-8 combines with J gene TRBJ2-1; D is perhaps TRBD2 (6 bases). Looked up from germline, CDR1 is SGHVS and CDR2 is FQNEAQ. The length of the CDR3 is 18 residues. V gave up 0 bases and J gave up 2 bases, with 17 bases separating them. The CDR3 reads CASSLARGQGLPYNEQFF. The CDR3 DNA is TGTGCCAGCAGCTTAGCGAGGGGCCAGGGACTCCCCTACAATGAGCAGTTCTTC. The variable domain in full, completed from reference TRBV7-8 and TRBJ2-1, reads GAGVSQSPRYKVAKRGQDVALRCDPISGHVSLFWYQQALGQGPEFLTYFQNEAQLDKSGLPSDRFFAERPEGSVSTLKIQRTQQEDSAVYLCASSLARGQGLPYNEQFFGPGTRLTVL.

The chain joins TRBV10-3 to TRBJ2-6; no reliable D call. This CDR3 has 14 residues. Germline CDR1 and CDR2: ENHRY and SYGVKD. V lost 9 bases to trimming and J lost 2 bases, with 11 bases between them. CDR3 protein: CAIYDPPGANVLTF. The CDR3 DNA follows: TGTGCCATTTATGACCCCCCTGGGGCCAACGTCCTGACTTTC.

This chain connects TRBV11-2 to TRBJ1-1; D is ambiguous. This CDR3 has 11 residues. CDR1 and CDR2 from the germline V gene are SGHAT and FQNNGV. The V and J ends lost 1 base and 11 bases respectively, with 8 bases between them. This chain's CDR3 is CASSLAGRAFF. CDR3 nucleotide sequence: TGTGCCAGCAGCTTAGCTGGGAGGGCTTTCTTT.

This clonotype was detected ten times or more. V and J are TRBV23-1 and TRBJ2-1; 12 bases are shared with TRBD2. TRBV23-1 is noted as an ORF with a role that remains uncertain. The CDR3 totals 14 residues. V lost 3 bases, J lost 9 bases, and 3 bases stayed unmatched. The CDR3 DNA is TGCGCCAGCAGTCAGGCTAGCGGGAGGGGTGAGCAGTTCTTC. Translated, it gives CASSQASGRGEQFF.

The chain is built from TRBV12-3 or TRBV12-4 and TRBJ2-2, with TRBD2 as a possible D gene (6 bases). Trimming took off 0 bases at V and 5 bases at J, with 13 bases between the two ends. There are 16 residues in the CDR3. As DNA, the CDR3 is TGTGCCAGCAGTTTAGCGCGCACAGCGGGTACCGGGGAGCTGTTTTTT. Translation gives CASSLARTAGTGELFF.

A single count supports this clonotype. V usage is TRBV12-3 or TRBV12-4 and J usage is TRBJ1-1; unclear D gene. With 3 bases removed from V and 4 bases from J, the gap between germline ends came to 9 bases. The CDR3 has 13 amino acids. In DNA, the CDR3 is TGTGCCAGCAGTTTTCAGTCGCTCACTGAAGCTTTCTTT. It encodes CASSFQSLTEAFF.

This chain connects TRBV7-8 to TRBJ2-3; 10 bases match TRBD2. CDR3 length equals 17 residues. Germline values: CDR1 SGHVS, CDR2 FQNEAQ. The V and J ends lost 2 bases and 4 bases, in that order; junction bases with no gene match: 9. The CDR3 coding sequence is TGTGCCAGCAGCTTACTTGGGCTAGCGGGAGATGCAGATACGCAGTATTTT. It codes for CASSLLGLAGDADTQYF.

This clonotype has more than one count but fewer than ten. The V and J genes are TRBV3-1 and TRBJ2-2; 9 positions agree with TRBD2. J was trimmed by 6 bases and V by 0 bases; bases with no gene match: 8. Germline V gives CDR1 LGHDT, CDR2 YNNKEL (reference sequence). CDR3 length equals 17 residues. CDR3 sequence: CASSQDRSGGISGELFF. The CDR3 DNA is TGTGCCAGCAGCCAAGATCGAAGCGGGGGGATATCCGGGGAGCTGTTTTTT.

In this sample, this clonotype turned up a few times. The V gene is TRBV7-9, the J gene TRBJ1-5; D uncertain. The germline gives CDR1 SEHNR, CDR2 FQNEAQ (reference sequence). Trimming removed 6 bases at V and 4 bases at J, with 7 bases between. The CDR3 extends over 12 amino acids. The CDR3 DNA reads TGTGCCAGCAGTCCAGATAATCAGCCCCAGCATTTT. The encoded protein is CASSPDNQPQHF.